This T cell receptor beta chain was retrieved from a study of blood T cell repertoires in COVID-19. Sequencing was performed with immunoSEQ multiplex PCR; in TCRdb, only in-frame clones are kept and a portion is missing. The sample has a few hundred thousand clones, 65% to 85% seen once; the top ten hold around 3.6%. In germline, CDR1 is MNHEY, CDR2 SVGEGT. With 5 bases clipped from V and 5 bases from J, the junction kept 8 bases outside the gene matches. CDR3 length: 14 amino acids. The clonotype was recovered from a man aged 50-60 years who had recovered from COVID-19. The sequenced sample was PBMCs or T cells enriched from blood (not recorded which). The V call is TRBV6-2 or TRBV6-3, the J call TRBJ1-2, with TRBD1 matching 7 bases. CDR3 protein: CASSSAGQLYGYTF. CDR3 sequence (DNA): TGTGCCAGCAGTAGCGCGGGACAGCTTTATGGCTACACCTTC.